This TCR beta chain was sequenced in a study of cytomegalovirus exposure and HLA in healthy donors. Study in general: An early data release held 80 million or so unique TCRs from HLA-typed donors. General study results and limits: The listing of roughly 160 TCR beta chains classed them as cytomegalovirus-associated.

Concerning this clone itself: Its specificity is unknown.

The CDR3 is 14 residues long. Trimming took 6 bases from V and 4 from J; bases not matched to a gene: 6. CDR1 is SGHTA, CDR2 FQGTGA, per germline. The PCR used 60 Vbeta and 13 Jbeta primers. Sequencing was performed with immunoSEQ multiplex PCR; in TCRdb, only in-frame clones are kept and a portion is missing. The repertoire holds 120,000 or so clones, with about 80% as singletons. This TCR derives from a woman aged 45-65 years in good health and CMV-seropositive. This chain joins TRBV7-3 and TRBJ1-2; 9 bases are shared with TRBD1. The sequenced material came from PBMCs. CDR3: CASSQDRGSYGYTF. In DNA, the CDR3 is TGTGCCAGCAGTCAAGACAGGGGGAGCTATGGCTACACCTTC.